One and the same sample provided the 31 T cell receptor beta chains below, sequenced in a study of blood T cell repertoires in COVID-19. Data came from immunoSEQ multiplex PCR; TCRdb stores just in-frame clones and leaves some out. The sample lists 150,000 to 200,000 clones, around 80% occurring once. Sequenced sample: peripheral blood. The origin of the receptors is a woman older than 75 with active or convalescent COVID-19.

This chain uses TRBV5-1 with TRBJ2-7, with 7 bases matching TRBD1. Trimming removed 3 bases from V and 4 bases from J; junction bases left unmatched: 10. CDR1 SGHRS and CDR2 YFSETQ come from the germline V gene. The CDR3 spans 15 residues. The CDR3 loop reads CASSSPTGMGYEQYF. CDR3 coding DNA: TGCGCCAGCAGCTCACCGACAGGGATGGGGTACGAGCAGTACTTC.

The V call is TRBV9, the J call TRBJ2-1, with 7 bases identical to TRBD2. This CDR3 contains 17 residues. V dropped 3 bases and J dropped 2; count of bases not matched to a gene: 11. Germline V gene data show CDR1 as SGDLS and CDR2 as YYNGEE. CDR3 sequence: CASSEGRGLSTYNEQFF. As DNA, the CDR3 is TGTGCCAGCAGCGAGGGGAGGGGACTATCCACCTACAATGAGCAGTTCTTC.

CDR3 DNA: TGTGCCAGCAGTTTCATCCCCCCAGGGAATCAGCCCCAGCATTTT. This sequence encodes CASSFIPPGNQPQHF. The rearrangement links TRBV27 to TRBJ1-5, with TRBD1 as a possible D gene (5 bases). The CDR3 loop spans 15 amino acids. Trimming took 3 bases from V and 4 from J, leaving 13 bases between them. Per the germline V gene, CDR1 is MNHEY and CDR2 is SMNVEV (reference sequence).

This clone was detected only a few times. The chain has TRBV7-9 and TRBJ1-5, with D possibly TRBD1 on 5 matching bases. This CDR3 has 16 amino acids. Germline V gene lookup returns CDR1 SEHNR and CDR2 FQNEAQ (reference sequence). The germline V and J ends were trimmed by 5 bases and 1 base, with 15 bases remaining between them. The DNA for the CDR3 is TGTGCCAGCAGCCGAGTTTTAGGGGCCAGCAATCAGCCCCAGCATTTT. This encodes CASSRVLGASNQPQHF. The full variable domain, its missing parts supplied by reference TRBV7-9 and TRBJ1-5, is DTGVSQNPRHKITKRGQNVTFRCDPISEHNRLYWYRQTLGQGPEFLTYFQNEAQLEKSRLLSDRFSAERPKGSFSTLEIQRTEQGDSAMYLCASSRVLGASNQPQHFGDGTRLSIL.

The CDR3 here is CASSGDREDYTF. The CDR3 DNA follows: TGTGCCAGTAGTGGAGACAGGGAGGACTACACCTTC. The chain employs TRBV19 and TRBJ1-2, with 7 bases aligning to TRBD1. CDR1 is LNHDA, CDR2 SQIVND, per germline (reference sequence). The CDR3 covers 12 residues. The V segment lost 5 bases and the J segment 10 bases; nucleotides outside the gene matches: 7.

The table lists this clone with a few counts. This chain links TRBV25-1 with TRBJ1-2; no definite D call. CDR3 size: 16 residues. V was pared by 5 bases and J by 6 bases, with 22 bases between. Germline V gene lookup returns CDR1 MGHDK and CDR2 SYGVNS. The CDR3 DNA follows: TGTGCCAGCAGTCCGTGGGCAGGTTCTACCTTCAATGGCTACACCTTC. It codes for CASSPWAGSTFNGYTF.

This clone was seen just once. The chain has TRBV6-1 and TRBJ2-7, with 12 bases fitting TRBD2. Losses at the gene ends were 2 bases for V and 5 bases for J; bases not matched to a gene: 7. Per the germline V gene, CDR1 is MNHNS and CDR2 is SASEGT. The CDR3 sequence is 16 residues long. The CDR3 nucleotides are TGTGCCAGCAGTGAACAAACTAGCGGGGGGTACCACGAGCAGTACTTC. Translated: CASSEQTSGGYHEQYF.

This chain uses TRBV7-3 with TRBJ1-1; D not certain. CDR1 is SGHTA and CDR2 is FQGTGA in the germline V gene. Trimming shortened V by 4 bases and J by 6 bases, and 12 bases separated the two germline ends. The CDR3 is 13 amino acids. The CDR3 loop reads CASSYGFPAEAFF. The CDR3 DNA sequence: TGTGCCAGCAGCTACGGGTTTCCCGCTGAAGCTTTCTTT.

This chain joins TRBV2 and TRBJ1-2; no firm D call. The V end lost 4 bases, the J end lost 4 bases, and 4 bases lay between the germline ends. This CDR3 region has 11 residues. Germline assignment: CDR1 SNHLY and CDR2 FYNNEI. The CDR3 protein is CASSVIYGYTF. In DNA, the CDR3 is TGTGCCAGCAGTGTTATCTATGGCTACACCTTC.

This chain joins TRBV7-2 and TRBJ2-3; 11 nucleotides agree with TRBD2. CDR3 length: 16 amino acids. Germline V gene lookup returns CDR1 SGHTA and CDR2 FQGNSA. V was pared by 5 bases and J by 1 base, with 5 bases of the junction left unmatched. The CDR3, as DNA: TGTGCCAGCAGCCTCTTAGCGGGGGGGCGCACAGATACGCAGTATTTT. Amino acid sequence: CASSLLAGGRTDTQYF.

V is TRBV10-3 and J is TRBJ1-2, with 8 bases aligning to TRBD1. With 4 bases clipped from V and 3 bases from J, the junction kept 4 bases outside the gene matches. The CDR3 is made up of 14 amino acids. Germline V CDR1 and CDR2: ENHRY, SYGVKD. CDR3 residues: CAISVDREDYGYTF. The CDR3 bases are TGTGCCATCAGTGTGGACAGGGAGGACTATGGCTACACCTTC.

The chain combines TRBV6-5 with TRBJ2-7, with 9 positions matching TRBD1. V was pared by 6 bases and J by 3 bases, with 6 bases of the junction left unmatched. The CDR3 covers 14 residues. CDR1 is MNHEY and CDR2 is SVGAGI in the germline V gene. The CDR3 coding sequence is TGTGCCAGCAGACCGGGACAGGGAGTCTACGAGCAGTACTTC. It is translated as CASRPGQGVYEQYF.

This rearrangement joins TRBV19 to TRBJ1-5, with a weak D call TRBD1 (5 bases). V lost 3 bases to trimming and J lost 4 bases, with 19 bases between them. CDR1 is LNHDA, CDR2 SQIVND, per germline (reference sequence). This CDR3 has 17 amino acids. The chain's CDR3 is CASSMTWGLQKNQPQHF. CDR3 nucleotide sequence: TGTGCCAGTAGTATGACCTGGGGACTCCAAAAAAATCAGCCCCAGCATTTT. The whole variable domain, remainder taken from reference TRBV19 and TRBJ1-5, is DGGITQSPKYLFRKEGQNVTLSCEQNLNHDAMYWYRQDPGQGLRLIYYSQIVNDFQKGDIAEGYSVSREKKESFPLTVTSAQKNPTAFYLCASSMTWGLQKNQPQHFGDGTRLSIL.

The table lists this clone with a count of one. The chain links TRBV28 to TRBJ1-5; D gene ambiguous. Looked up from germline, CDR1 is MDHEN and CDR2 is SYDVKM. Deletions cut 5 bases from V and 0 bases from J, with 8 bases between. This CDR3 has 14 amino acids. The DNA for the CDR3 is TGTGCCAGCAGTACTGGGAGTAGCAATCAGCCCCAGCATTTT. This codes for CASSTGSSNQPQHF.

The chain is built from TRBV28 and TRBJ2-7; 8 bases are a match to TRBD1. Trimming at V came to 5 bases and at J to 3 bases, leaving 3 bases not matched to a gene. CDR1 is MDHEN, CDR2 SYDVKM, per germline. The length of the CDR3 is 13 residues. The CDR3 loop is CASSMTGVYEQYF. The DNA of the CDR3 is TGTGCCAGCAGTATGACAGGGGTCTACGAGCAGTACTTC.

V and J are TRBV25-1 and TRBJ1-2, with 8 bases that match TRBD1. The CDR3 spans 11 residues. Germline CDR1 and CDR2: MGHDK and SYGVNS. Trimming took 7 bases from V and 6 from J; bases not matched to a gene: 1. The DNA of the CDR3 is TGTGCCAGCACAGGGGGCGATGGCTACACCTTC. Translated: CASTGGDGYTF.

This clone was found a few times. The chain has TRBV19 and TRBJ1-2; D may be TRBD1 (5 bases). CDR3 size: 13 residues. Germline-derived CDR1 and CDR2 are LNHDA and SQIVND (reference sequence). V shed 5 bases and J shed 8 bases, with 15 bases lying between them. The CDR3 spells CASSGGTGRGYTF. The CDR3 coding sequence is TGTGCCAGTAGTGGGGGGACCGGACGGGGCTACACCTTC.

V gene TRBV11-3 combines with J gene TRBJ2-2; weak D call: TRBD2 (6 bases). The CDR3 sequence is 15 residues long. V shed 5 bases and J shed 2 bases, with 12 bases lying between them. Looked up from germline, CDR1 is SGHNT and CDR2 is YENEEA. DNA for the CDR3: TGTGCCAGCAGCCGGGGACTTGGAAACACCGGGGAGCTGTTTTTT. Encoded protein: CASSRGLGNTGELFF.

V and J are TRBV5-1 and TRBJ1-6; D uncertain. Trimming pared 0 bases from V and 2 bases from J, leaving 12 bases between. The CDR3 length is 17 residues. The germline V gene has CDR1 SGHRS and CDR2 YFSETQ. CDR3 in amino acids: CASSLGGGSAYNSPLHF. The CDR3 coding sequence is TGCGCCAGCAGCTTGGGCGGCGGAAGCGCCTATAATTCACCCCTCCACTTT.

V gene TRBV18 combines with J gene TRBJ2-2; no clear D. Trimming took 1 base from V and 1 from J, leaving 10 bases between them. The CDR3 has 16 residues. From germline, CDR1 is KGHSH and CDR2 LQKENI. In nucleotides, the CDR3 is TGTGCCAGCTCACCACTCCCCGTCAGGAACACCGGGGAGCTGTTTTTT. Amino acid sequence: CASSPLPVRNTGELFF.

This sequence joins TRBV28 and TRBJ1-2, with TRBD1 matching over 9 bases. The CDR3 sequence is 17 residues long. Germline V gives CDR1 MDHEN, CDR2 SYDVKM. V was pared by 5 bases and J by 2 bases, with 12 bases of the junction left unmatched. CDR3 sequence (DNA): TGTGCCAGCAGTCTTCATAGGTTACAGGGGGCGAACTATGGCTACACCTTC. It codes for CASSLHRLQGANYGYTF.

This chain uses TRBV6-5 with TRBJ2-3, with D possibly matching TRBD1 (6 bases). Germline CDR1 and CDR2: MNHEY and SVGAGI. The CDR3 contains 13 residues. The V end lost 6 bases, the J end lost 1 base, and 8 bases lay between the germline ends. This CDR3 reads CASSRQGTDTQYF. The CDR3 DNA follows: TGTGCCAGCAGCCGACAGGGCACAGATACGCAGTATTTT.

Comment on this clone: Other DNA sequences from this sample encode an identical CDR3 as well. V gene TRBV28 combines with J gene TRBJ2-3, with D possibly being TRBD2 (7 bases). The CDR3 spans 14 residues. Trimming shortened V by 3 bases and J by 3 bases, and 10 bases separated the two germline ends. CDR1 and CDR2 from the germline V gene are MDHEN and SYDVKM. The CDR3 sequence is CASSLGGATDTQYF. CDR3 sequence (DNA): TGTGCCAGCAGTTTGGGGGGGGCAACAGATACGCAGTATTTT. Variable domain in full (rest from reference TRBV28 and TRBJ2-3): DVKVTQSSRYLVKRTGEKVFLECVQDMDHENMFWYRQDPGLGLRLIYFSYDVKMKEKGDIPEGYSVSREKKERFSLILESASTNQTSMYLCASSLGGATDTQYFGPGTRLTVL.

The chain links TRBV2 to TRBJ1-2, with D perhaps TRBD1 (6 bases). CDR1 is SNHLY and CDR2 is FYNNEI in the germline V gene. This CDR3 region has 17 residues. Trimming removed 3 bases from V and 2 bases from J, with 19 bases in between. The CDR3 spells CASSDSIEGGENYGYTF. The CDR3 DNA reads as TGTGCCAGCAGTGATTCGATTGAAGGGGGAGAAAACTATGGCTACACCTTC. Full variable domain (rest looked up from reference TRBV2 and TRBJ1-2): EPEVTQTPSHQVTQMGQEVILRCVPISNHLYFYWYRQILGQKVEFLVSFYNNEISEKSEIFDDQFSVERPDGSNFTLKIRSTKLEDSAMYFCASSDSIEGGENYGYTFGSGTRLTVV.

V gene TRBV3-1 (or the pseudogene TRBV3-2) combines with J gene TRBJ1-2; 9 bases match TRBD1. The CDR3 length is 14 residues. The ends lost 4 bases at V and 2 bases at J; junction bases unmatched: 2. Germline V gene sequence: CDR1 LGHDT, CDR2 YNNKEL (reference sequence). CDR3 protein: CASSRTGGNYGYTF. For the CDR3, the DNA is TGTGCCAGCAGCCGAACAGGGGGCAACTATGGCTACACCTTC.

The V call is TRBV14, the J call TRBJ1-2; 11 bases agree with TRBD1. Germline V gene lookup returns CDR1 SGHDN and CDR2 FVKESK. Germline trimming cut 4 bases from V and 7 bases from J; bases unmatched to any gene: 11. This CDR3 is built from 16 residues. The CDR3 region is CASSLQGQGEFFGYTF. CDR3 nucleotide sequence: TGTGCCAGCAGCCTCCAGGGACAGGGGGAATTTTTTGGCTACACCTTC.

This clone was seen more than once but under ten times. The chain couples TRBV28 to TRBJ2-7, with D maybe TRBD2 (6 bases). The CDR3 has 16 residues. Trimming cost V 2 bases and J 3 bases, with 17 bases left between them. Germline lookup yields CDR1 MDHEN and CDR2 SYDVKM. The DNA of the CDR3 is TGTGCCAGCAGTTTAGGGGCCGGGGGAACGTACTACGAGCAGTACTTC. This encodes CASSLGAGGTYYEQYF.

This clone was seen a single time. The rearrangement joins TRBV13 to TRBJ2-3; possibly TRBD1 for D (6 bases). There are 16 residues in the CDR3. Between the trimmed V and J ends, which lost 4 bases and 3 bases, there was a span of 17 bases. Germline V gene sequence: CDR1 PRHDT, CDR2 FYEKMQ (reference sequence). CDR3 region: CASSWRQADFTDTQYF. The DNA for the CDR3 is TGTGCCAGCAGCTGGAGACAGGCGGATTTTACAGATACGCAGTATTTT.

The V gene is TRBV4-1, the J gene TRBJ1-4; 7 bases map to TRBD1. The CDR3 is 16 residues long. Germline loops: CDR1 MGHRA, CDR2 YSYEKL. V lost 3 bases and J lost 3; bases outside the gene matches: 7. CDR3 region: CASSQLMTGSNEKLFF. The CDR3 DNA follows: TGCGCCAGCAGCCAGCTAATGACAGGGTCTAATGAAAAACTGTTTTTT.

A remark on this clone: The same CDR3 is also encoded by other DNA sequences in this sample. The rearrangement links TRBV6-2 or TRBV6-3 to TRBJ1-2, with D possibly being TRBD1 (5 bases). Trimming removed 4 bases at V and 5 bases at J, with 11 bases between. The CDR3 runs 13 residues. The germline gives CDR1 MNHEY, CDR2 SVGEGT. For the CDR3, the DNA is TGTGCCAGCAGTTCCGGCCAGGGATATGGCTACACCTTC. Amino acids: CASSSGQGYGYTF.

The chain carries TRBV5-5 and TRBJ2-5, with 7 bases lining up with TRBD2. V gave up 3 bases and J gave up 2 bases; unmatched junction bases: 4. Germline V gene data show CDR1 as SGHKS and CDR2 as YYEKEE (reference sequence). CDR3 length: 14 amino acids. The CDR3 here is CASSSGLRQETQYF. For the CDR3, the DNA is TGTGCCAGCAGCTCGGGACTACGGCAAGAGACCCAGTACTTC.